The 8 T cell receptor beta chains listed next were all sequenced from one sample in a study of human T cells and chemical hapten exposure. Documented time point: patch test 1, 2 weeks after DPC sensitization. Treatment indicated: therapeutic diphenylcyclopropenone sensitization with weekly scalp DPC. TCRdb recomputed calls from the RACE reads with MiXCR, one row per CDR3 protein. The table includes around 380,000 distinct CDR3 sequences, 4% to 5.5% detected once. Sequencing used whole blood, obtained in connection with sensitization to the hapten diphenylcyclopropenone (DPC). All receptors come from a woman aged 50 to 60 with alopecia areata. Some clones in this sample may be carry-over from other donors' samples.

This clonotype has ten or more counts. V gene TRBV29-1 combines with J gene TRBJ2-1, with D hard to call. CDR3 length: 15 amino acids. The germline CDR1 and CDR2 sequences are SQVTM and ANQGSEA. Trimming removed 1 base at V and 0 bases at J, with 10 bases between. CDR3 in DNA: TGCAGCGTTGAAGCCCCCTCAGTCTCCTACAATGAGCAGTTCTTC. It codes for CSVEAPSVSYNEQFF.

This clonotype was detected ten times or more. The rearrangement joins TRBV11-2 to TRBJ2-1, with TRBD2 identical over 13 bases. The V gene end was trimmed by 4 bases and the J gene end by 4 bases; junction bases not matched to a gene: 1. CDR1 is SGHAT, CDR2 FQNNGV, per germline. CDR3 length: 15 residues. CDR3 amino acids: CASSSTSGRYNEQFF. DNA for the CDR3: TGTGCCAGCAGCTCGACTAGCGGGAGGTACAATGAGCAGTTCTTC.

This clonotype has a count of ten or more. The CDR3 DNA reads as TGTGCCAGCAGTTTAGACGGGGTGAACACTGAAGCTTTCTTT. Its protein product is CASSLDGVNTEAFF. The chain links TRBV27 to TRBJ1-1; D unclear. Trimming left V 2 bases short and J 0 bases short, with 7 bases between. This CDR3 is 14 amino acids long. Germline assignment: CDR1 MNHEY and CDR2 SMNVEV (reference sequence).

This clonotype was detected many times. This chain links TRBV29-1 with TRBJ2-1, with 7 bases that match TRBD2. Germline V gene sequence: CDR1 SQVTM, CDR2 ANQGSEA. Trimming at V came to 2 bases and at J to 14 bases, leaving 6 bases not matched to a gene. The CDR3 spans 11 residues. In DNA form, the CDR3 reads TGCAGCGTTGAAATTATGCGGGGGAAGTTCTTC. The encoded protein is CSVEIMRGKFF.

The chain uses TRBV12-3 or TRBV12-4 and TRBJ1-4; no clear D gene. The CDR3 runs to 13 residues. V lost 3 bases and J lost 8, with 10 bases in between. This CDR3 reads CASSFRLGEKLFF. The DNA of the CDR3 is TGTGCCAGCAGTTTCCGGCTGGGGGAAAAACTGTTTTTT.

Many counts were recorded for this clonotype. The CDR3 nucleotides are TGTGCCAGCAGTTACTTCCACGGGATAGCGGGAGGCGAGCAGTACTTC. Translated, it gives CASSYFHGIAGGEQYF. V and J are TRBV6-2 or TRBV6-3 and TRBJ2-7; 10 nucleotides align to TRBD2. CDR1 MNHEY and CDR2 SVGEGT come from the germline V gene. V lost 1 base and J lost 6; bases outside the gene matches: 9. This CDR3 comprises 16 residues.

There are many counts of this clonotype. This rearrangement joins TRBV5-1 to TRBJ2-1; 8 bases map to TRBD1. J lost 1 base, V lost 3 bases, and 3 bases had no gene match. The CDR3 covers 15 residues. CDR1 and CDR2 from the germline V gene are SGHRS and YFSETQ. Here the CDR3 DNA reads TGCGCCAGCAGCTCGGGACAGGTATCCTACAATGAGCAGTTCTTC. Protein product: CASSSGQVSYNEQFF. The whole variable domain, filled in from reference TRBV5-1 and TRBJ2-1, reads KAGVTQTPRYLIKTRGQQVTLSCSPISGHRSVSWYQQTPGQGLQFLFEYFSETQRNKGNFPGRFSGRQFSNSRSEMNVSTLELGDSALYLCASSSGQVSYNEQFFGPGTRLTVL.

This clonotype was counted ten times or more. The DNA for the CDR3 is TGTGCCAGCGGGGACAGGGGGCAGTTTGGCTACACCTTC. Translating it yields CASGDRGQFGYTF. The genes are TRBV6-5 and TRBJ1-2; TRBD1 aligns across 12 bases. CDR1 MNHEY and CDR2 SVGAGI come from the germline V gene. The CDR3 length is 13 residues. Trimming took 8 bases from V and 7 from J; bases not matched to a gene: 5.